This passage covers 11 T cell receptor beta chains from one sample sequenced in a study of blood T cells in healthy people across ages. Primed by a sample-barcoded 5' primer and a J-beta primer mix, a second PCR proceeded for 7 to 11 cycles. MiXCR, run by TCRdb on the 5' RACE reads, gives a single entry per CDR3 protein. The sample includes fewer than 700,000 distinct CDR3 sequences, roughly 48% of them seen just once. The sample taken for sequencing was blood. All receptors come from an older man in good health.

The rearrangement links TRBV20-1 to TRBJ2-7; D uncertain. The ends were cut back, 2 bases at V and 4 bases at J, with 15 bases in the middle. The CDR3 extends over 14 amino acids. Germline loops: CDR1 DFQATT, CDR2 SNEGSKA (reference sequence). The CDR3 region has the DNA TGCAGTGCTAGACCTCCCCCCCTGGGGTACGAGCAGTACTTC. The encoded protein is CSARPPPLGYEQYF.

This clonotype was seen repeatedly, ten times or more. The chain links TRBV5-1 to TRBJ2-1; a weak D match, TRBD2 (5 bases). Germline V CDR1 and CDR2: SGHRS, YFSETQ. V lost 4 bases and J lost 4, with 9 bases in between. The CDR3 is 13 amino acids. CDR3 loop: CASSLGDYNEQFF. The CDR3 DNA sequence: TGCGCCAGCAGCCTGGGAGATTACAATGAGCAGTTCTTC. The variable domain in full, completed from reference TRBV5-1 and TRBJ2-1, reads KAGVTQTPRYLIKTRGQQVTLSCSPISGHRSVSWYQQTPGQGLQFLFEYFSETQRNKGNFPGRFSGRQFSNSRSEMNVSTLELGDSALYLCASSLGDYNEQFFGPGTRLTVL.

The sample holds a few counts of this clonotype. This chain joins TRBV7-2 and TRBJ1-5, with 10 bases that match TRBD1. The ends lost 4 bases at V and 6 bases at J; junction bases unmatched: 3. The length of the CDR3 is 14 residues. CDR1 is SGHTA, CDR2 FQGNSA, per germline. CDR3 in DNA: TGTGCCAGCAGCTCCGGGACAGGGGTTCAGCCCCAGCATTTT. Translation: CASSSGTGVQPQHF.

This clonotype has just one count. This sequence joins TRBV2 and TRBJ2-2; D is ambiguous. Trimming cost V 8 bases and J 6 bases, with 13 bases left between them. The CDR3 spans 13 residues. Looked up from germline, CDR1 is SNHLY and CDR2 is FYNNEI. The CDR3 spells CASGPDSAGELFF. The CDR3 DNA is TGTGCCAGCGGACCTGACTCCGCCGGGGAGCTGTTTTTT.

This clonotype was counted a few times. The rearrangement uses TRBV28 and TRBJ2-7, with 14 positions matching TRBD2. V dropped 7 bases and J dropped 6; count of bases not matched to a gene: 11. The CDR3 totals 16 residues. Germline CDR1 and CDR2: MDHEN and SYDVKM. The CDR3 loop reads CASNTGTSGRASEQYF. DNA of the CDR3: TGTGCCAGCAATACCGGGACTAGCGGGAGAGCATCCGAGCAGTACTTC.

V gene TRBV20-1 combines with J gene TRBJ1-2, with D unclear. The CDR3 is 12 amino acids. V lost 3 bases and J 7 bases, leaving 12 bases between the germline ends. CDR1 DFQATT and CDR2 SNEGSKA come from the germline V gene (reference sequence). The CDR3 sequence is CSARGDTSGYTF. DNA of the CDR3: TGCAGTGCTAGGGGCGACACCTCTGGCTACACCTTC.

The chain joins TRBV21-1 to TRBJ2-7. TRBV21-1 corresponds to a pseudogene. CDR3 length: 15 residues. The CDR3 coding sequence is TGTGCCAGCAGCAAAGTGGCGAGGGACTCCTACGAGCAGTACTTC. It is translated as CASSKVARDSYEQYF.

The J gene is TRBJ2-1, the V gene TRBV20-1, with 13 nucleotides matching TRBD2. TRBJ2-7 matches the DNA end more closely, so the J call is doubtful. This CDR3 contains 15 residues. Germline V gene lookup returns CDR1 DFQATT and CDR2 SNEGSKA (reference sequence). The CDR3 here is CSATQTSGGINEQYF. DNA for the CDR3: TGCAGTGCTACGCAGACTAGCGGGGGGATCAATGAGCAGTACTTC.

V gene TRBV12-3 or TRBV12-4 combines with J gene TRBJ2-7, with D possibly being TRBD1 (6 bases). V was clipped by 7 bases and J by 7 bases, with 23 bases between them. The CDR3 is 15 residues long. Here the CDR3 reads CASNLQTGLLGEQYF. CDR3 DNA: TGTGCCAGCAACCTTCAAACAGGGCTACTCGGAGAGCAGTACTTC.

The rearrangement links TRBV6-2 or TRBV6-3 to TRBJ1-6, with D maybe TRBD1 (5 bases). V shed 7 bases and J shed 10 bases, with 20 bases lying between them. Per the germline V gene, CDR1 is MNHEY and CDR2 is SVGEGT. The CDR3 loop spans 15 amino acids. The CDR3 loop is CASTRSRDGGSPLHF. The CDR3 DNA is TGTGCCAGCACCCGATCGAGGGACGGCGGATCACCCCTCCACTTT.

The chain recombines TRBV20-1 with TRBJ2-7; possibly TRBD1 for D (6 bases). V was clipped by 4 bases and J by 0 bases, with 16 bases between them. CDR3 length equals 15 residues. Germline CDR1 and CDR2: DFQATT and SNEGSKA (reference sequence). The CDR3 region is CSATNPPRGSYEQYF. The DNA of the CDR3 is TGCAGTGCTACGAATCCCCCCAGGGGCTCCTACGAGCAGTACTTC.